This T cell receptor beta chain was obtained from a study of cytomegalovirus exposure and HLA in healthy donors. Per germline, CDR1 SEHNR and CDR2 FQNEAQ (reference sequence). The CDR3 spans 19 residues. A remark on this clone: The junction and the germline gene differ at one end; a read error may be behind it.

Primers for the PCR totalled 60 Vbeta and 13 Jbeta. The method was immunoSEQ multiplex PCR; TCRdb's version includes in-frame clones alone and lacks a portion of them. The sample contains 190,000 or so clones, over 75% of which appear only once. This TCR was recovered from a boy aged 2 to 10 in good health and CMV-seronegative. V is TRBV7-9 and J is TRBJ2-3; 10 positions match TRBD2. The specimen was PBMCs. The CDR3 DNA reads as TGTTCCAGCAGCCCTAACCTGGGGACTAGCGATAGTAGGGCAGATACGCAGTATTTT. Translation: CSSSPNLGTSDSRADTQYF.